This TCR beta chain was documented in a study of T cells after yellow fever vaccination. General study points: Subsequent booster samples again held most clones from primary vaccination (more than 95% CD4, about 90% CD8).

TCRdb independently ran MiXCR on the 5' RACE reads; one entry per CDR3 protein. The profile shows approximately 90,000 distinct CDR3 sequences, 5.8% of them singletons. The germline gives CDR1 SGHNT, CDR2 YYREEE (reference sequence). The CDR3 loop spans 12 amino acids. Trimming stripped 3 bases from V and 3 bases from J, with 3 bases between. There are a few counts of this clonotype. Its antigen remains unidentified. The sequencing used CD8+ T cells sorted from PBMCs, collected 10 days after the yellow fever booster vaccination. The V and J genes are TRBV5-4 and TRBJ1-4; no reliable D call. This TCR was sampled from a man between 18 and 35 years old who received the YFV17D yellow fever vaccine. The CDR3 is CASSSSNEKLFF. As DNA, the CDR3 is TGTGCCAGCAGCTCCTCTAATGAAAAACTGTTTTTT.